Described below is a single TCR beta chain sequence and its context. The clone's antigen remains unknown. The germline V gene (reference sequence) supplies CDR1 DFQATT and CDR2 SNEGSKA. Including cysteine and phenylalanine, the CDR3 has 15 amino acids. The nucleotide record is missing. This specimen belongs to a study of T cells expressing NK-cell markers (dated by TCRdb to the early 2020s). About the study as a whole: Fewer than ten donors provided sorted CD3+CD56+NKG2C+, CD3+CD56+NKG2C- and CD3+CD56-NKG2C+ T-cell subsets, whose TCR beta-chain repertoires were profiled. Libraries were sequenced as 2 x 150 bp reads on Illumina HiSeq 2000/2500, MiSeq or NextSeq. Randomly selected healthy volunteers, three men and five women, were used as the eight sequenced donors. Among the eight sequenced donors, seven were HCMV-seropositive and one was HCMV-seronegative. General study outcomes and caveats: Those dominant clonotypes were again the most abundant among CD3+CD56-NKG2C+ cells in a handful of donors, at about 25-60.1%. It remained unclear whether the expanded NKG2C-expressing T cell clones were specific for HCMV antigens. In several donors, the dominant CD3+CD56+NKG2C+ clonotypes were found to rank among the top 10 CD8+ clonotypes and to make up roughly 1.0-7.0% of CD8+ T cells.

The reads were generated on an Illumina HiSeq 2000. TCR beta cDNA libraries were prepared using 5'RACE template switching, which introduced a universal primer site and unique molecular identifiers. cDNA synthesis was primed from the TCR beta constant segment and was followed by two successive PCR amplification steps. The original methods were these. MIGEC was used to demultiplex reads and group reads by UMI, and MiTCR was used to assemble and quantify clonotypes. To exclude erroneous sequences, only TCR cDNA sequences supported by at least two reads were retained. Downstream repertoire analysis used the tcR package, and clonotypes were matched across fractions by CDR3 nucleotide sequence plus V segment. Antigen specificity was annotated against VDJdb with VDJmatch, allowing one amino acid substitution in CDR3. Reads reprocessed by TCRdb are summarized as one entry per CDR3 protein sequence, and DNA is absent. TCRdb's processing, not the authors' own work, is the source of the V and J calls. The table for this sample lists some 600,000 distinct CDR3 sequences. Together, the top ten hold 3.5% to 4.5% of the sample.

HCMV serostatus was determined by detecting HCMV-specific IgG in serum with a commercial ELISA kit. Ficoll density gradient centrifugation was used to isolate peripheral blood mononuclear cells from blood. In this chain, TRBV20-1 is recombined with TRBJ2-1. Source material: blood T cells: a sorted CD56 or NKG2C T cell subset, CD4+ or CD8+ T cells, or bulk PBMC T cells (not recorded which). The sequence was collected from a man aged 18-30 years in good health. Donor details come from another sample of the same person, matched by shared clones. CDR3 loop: CSARDPRLQINEQFF.